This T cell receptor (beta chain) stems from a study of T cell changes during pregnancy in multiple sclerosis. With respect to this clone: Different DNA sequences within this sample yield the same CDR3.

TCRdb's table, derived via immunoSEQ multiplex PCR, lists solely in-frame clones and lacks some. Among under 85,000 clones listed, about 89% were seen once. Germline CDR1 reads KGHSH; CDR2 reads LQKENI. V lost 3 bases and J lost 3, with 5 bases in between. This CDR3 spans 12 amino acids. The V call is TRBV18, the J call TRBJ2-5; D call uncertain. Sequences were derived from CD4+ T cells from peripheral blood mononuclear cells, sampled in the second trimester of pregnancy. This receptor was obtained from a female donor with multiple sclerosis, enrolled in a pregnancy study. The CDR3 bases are TGTGCCAGCTCACCCCGAGAAGAGACCCAGTACTTC. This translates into CASSPREETQYF.